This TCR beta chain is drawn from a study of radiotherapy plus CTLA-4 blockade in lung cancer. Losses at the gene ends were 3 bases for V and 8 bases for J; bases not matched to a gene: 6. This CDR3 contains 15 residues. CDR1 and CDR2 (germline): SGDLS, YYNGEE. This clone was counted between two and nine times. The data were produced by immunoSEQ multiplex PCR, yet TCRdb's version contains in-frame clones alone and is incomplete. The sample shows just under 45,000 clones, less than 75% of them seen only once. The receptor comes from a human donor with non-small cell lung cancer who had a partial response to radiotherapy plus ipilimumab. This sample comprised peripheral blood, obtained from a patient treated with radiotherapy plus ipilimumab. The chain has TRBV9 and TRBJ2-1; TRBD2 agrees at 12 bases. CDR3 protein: CASSAQGTSGYEQFF. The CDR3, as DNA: TGTGCCAGCAGCGCCCAAGGGACTAGCGGGTATGAGCAGTTCTTC.